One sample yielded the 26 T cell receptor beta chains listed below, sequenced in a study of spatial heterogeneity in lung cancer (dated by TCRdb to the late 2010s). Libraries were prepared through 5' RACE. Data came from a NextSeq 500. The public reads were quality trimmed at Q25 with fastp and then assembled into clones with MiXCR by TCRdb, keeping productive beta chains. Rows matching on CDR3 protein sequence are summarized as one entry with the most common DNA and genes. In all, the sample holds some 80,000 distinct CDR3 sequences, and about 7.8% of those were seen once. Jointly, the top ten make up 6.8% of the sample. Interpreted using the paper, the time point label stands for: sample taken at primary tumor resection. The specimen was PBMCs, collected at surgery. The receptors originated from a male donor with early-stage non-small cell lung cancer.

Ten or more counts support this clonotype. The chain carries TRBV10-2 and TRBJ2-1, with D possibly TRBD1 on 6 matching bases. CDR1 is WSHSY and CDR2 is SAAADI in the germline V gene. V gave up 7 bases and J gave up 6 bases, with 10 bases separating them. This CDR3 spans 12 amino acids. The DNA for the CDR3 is TGCGCCAGCACCACAGGGTTCAATGAGCAGTTCTTC. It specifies CASTTGFNEQFF.

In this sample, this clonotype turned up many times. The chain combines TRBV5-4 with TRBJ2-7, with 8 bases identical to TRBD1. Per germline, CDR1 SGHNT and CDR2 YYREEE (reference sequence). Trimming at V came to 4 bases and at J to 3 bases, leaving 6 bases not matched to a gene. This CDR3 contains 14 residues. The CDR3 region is CASSIRDRHYEQYF. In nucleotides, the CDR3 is TGTGCCAGCAGCATCCGGGACAGGCACTACGAGCAGTACTTC. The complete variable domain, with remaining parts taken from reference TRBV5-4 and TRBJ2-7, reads ETGVTQSPTHLIKTRGQQVTLRCSSQSGHNTVSWYQQALGQGPQFIFQYYREEENGRGNFPPRFSGLQFPNYSSELNVNALELDDSALYLCASSIRDRHYEQYFGPGTRLTVT.

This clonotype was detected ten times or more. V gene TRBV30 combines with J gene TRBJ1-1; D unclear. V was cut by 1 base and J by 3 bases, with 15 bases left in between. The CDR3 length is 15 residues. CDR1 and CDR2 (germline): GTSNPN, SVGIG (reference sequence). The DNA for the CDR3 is TGTGCCTGGAGTGAAGGGAGTTGGGAATACACTGAAGCTTTCTTT. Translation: CAWSEGSWEYTEAFF.

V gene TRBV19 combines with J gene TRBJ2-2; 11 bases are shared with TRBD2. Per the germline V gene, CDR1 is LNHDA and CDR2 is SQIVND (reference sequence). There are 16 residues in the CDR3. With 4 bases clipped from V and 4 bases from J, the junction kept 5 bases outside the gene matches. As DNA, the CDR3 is TGTGCCAGTAGTAAACCTAGCGGGAGGACCACCGGGGAGCTGTTTTTT. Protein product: CASSKPSGRTTGELFF.

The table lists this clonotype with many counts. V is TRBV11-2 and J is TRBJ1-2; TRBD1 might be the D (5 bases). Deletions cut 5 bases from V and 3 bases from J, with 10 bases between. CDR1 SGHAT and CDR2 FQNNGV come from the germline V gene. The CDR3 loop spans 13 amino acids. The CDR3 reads CASSPGEDYGYTF. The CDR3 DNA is TGTGCCAGCAGCCCGGGGGAGGACTATGGCTACACCTTC.

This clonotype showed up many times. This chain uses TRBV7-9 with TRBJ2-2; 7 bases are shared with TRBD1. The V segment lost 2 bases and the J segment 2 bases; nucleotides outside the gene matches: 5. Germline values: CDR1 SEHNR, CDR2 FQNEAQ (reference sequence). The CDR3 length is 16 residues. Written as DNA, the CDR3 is TGTGCCAGCAGCTTAACGGGGACAGTCAACACCGGGGAGCTGTTTTTT. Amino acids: CASSLTGTVNTGELFF. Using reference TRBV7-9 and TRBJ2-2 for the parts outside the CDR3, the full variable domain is DTGVSQNPRHKITKRGQNVTFRCDPISEHNRLYWYRQTLGQGPEFLTYFQNEAQLEKSRLLSDRFSAERPKGSFSTLEIQRTEQGDSAMYLCASSLTGTVNTGELFFGEGSRLTVL.

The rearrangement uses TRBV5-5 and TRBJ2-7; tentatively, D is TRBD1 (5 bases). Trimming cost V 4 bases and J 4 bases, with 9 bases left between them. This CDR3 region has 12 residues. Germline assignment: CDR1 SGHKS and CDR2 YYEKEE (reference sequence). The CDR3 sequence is CASSPDIYEQYF. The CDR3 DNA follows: TGTGCCAGCAGCCCGGACATATACGAGCAGTACTTC.

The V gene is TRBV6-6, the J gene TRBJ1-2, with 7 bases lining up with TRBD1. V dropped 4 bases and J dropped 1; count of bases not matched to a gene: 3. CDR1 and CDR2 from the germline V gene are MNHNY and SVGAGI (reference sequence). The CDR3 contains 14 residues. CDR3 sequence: CASSSTGDNYGYTF. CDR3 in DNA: TGTGCCAGCAGTTCTACAGGGGATAACTATGGCTACACCTTC.

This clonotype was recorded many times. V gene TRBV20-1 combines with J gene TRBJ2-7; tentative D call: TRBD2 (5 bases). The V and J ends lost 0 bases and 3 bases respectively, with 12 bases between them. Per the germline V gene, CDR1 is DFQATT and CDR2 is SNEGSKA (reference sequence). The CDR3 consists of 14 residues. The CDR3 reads CSARDRDSRYEQYF. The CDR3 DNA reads TGCAGTGCTAGAGACCGGGATAGTCGCTACGAGCAGTACTTC.

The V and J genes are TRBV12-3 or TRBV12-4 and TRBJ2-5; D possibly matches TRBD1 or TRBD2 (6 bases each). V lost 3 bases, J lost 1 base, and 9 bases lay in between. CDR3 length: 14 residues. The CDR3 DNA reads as TGTGCCAGCAGTTTGAGGGGGGCCCAAGAGACCCAGTACTTC. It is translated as CASSLRGAQETQYF.

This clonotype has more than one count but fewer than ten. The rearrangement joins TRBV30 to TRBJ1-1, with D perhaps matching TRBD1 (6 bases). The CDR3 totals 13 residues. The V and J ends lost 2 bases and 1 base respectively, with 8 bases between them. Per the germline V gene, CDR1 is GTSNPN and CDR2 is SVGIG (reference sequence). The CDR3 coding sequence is TGTGCCTGGAGTCTAGGGGGGAACACTGAAGCTTTCTTT. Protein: CAWSLGGNTEAFF.

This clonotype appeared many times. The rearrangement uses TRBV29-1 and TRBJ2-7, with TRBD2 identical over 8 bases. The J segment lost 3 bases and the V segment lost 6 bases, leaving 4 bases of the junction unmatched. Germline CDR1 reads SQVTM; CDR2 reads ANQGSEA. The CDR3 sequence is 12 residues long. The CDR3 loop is CSVNSGSYEQYF. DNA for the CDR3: TGCAGCGTCAACAGCGGGAGCTACGAGCAGTACTTC.

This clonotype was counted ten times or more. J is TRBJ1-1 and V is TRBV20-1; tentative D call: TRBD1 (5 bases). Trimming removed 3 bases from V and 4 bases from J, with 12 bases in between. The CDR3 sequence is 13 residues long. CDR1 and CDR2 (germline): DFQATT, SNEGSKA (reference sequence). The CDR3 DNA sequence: TGCAGTGCTAGTTTCGGGGGTTTCACTGAAGCTTTCTTT. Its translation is CSASFGGFTEAFF.

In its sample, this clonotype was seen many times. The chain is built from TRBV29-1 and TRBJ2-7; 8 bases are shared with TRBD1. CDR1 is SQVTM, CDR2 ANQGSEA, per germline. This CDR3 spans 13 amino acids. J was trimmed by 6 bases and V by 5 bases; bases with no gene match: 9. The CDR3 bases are TGCAGCGTTTCGACAGGGGACCCGCCCGAGCAGTACTTC. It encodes CSVSTGDPPEQYF.

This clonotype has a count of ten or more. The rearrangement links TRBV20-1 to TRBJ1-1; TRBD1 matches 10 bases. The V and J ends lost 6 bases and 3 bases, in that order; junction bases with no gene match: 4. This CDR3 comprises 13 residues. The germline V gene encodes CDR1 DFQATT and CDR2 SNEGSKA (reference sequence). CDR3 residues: CSATGTGDTEAFF. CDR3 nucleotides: TGCAGTGCGACCGGGACAGGGGACACTGAAGCTTTCTTT.

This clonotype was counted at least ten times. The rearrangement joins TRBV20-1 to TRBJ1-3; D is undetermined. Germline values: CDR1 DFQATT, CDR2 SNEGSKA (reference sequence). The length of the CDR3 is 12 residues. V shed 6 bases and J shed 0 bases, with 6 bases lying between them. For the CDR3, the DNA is TGCAGTGCGAGGTCCTCTGGAAACACCATATATTTT. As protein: CSARSSGNTIYF.

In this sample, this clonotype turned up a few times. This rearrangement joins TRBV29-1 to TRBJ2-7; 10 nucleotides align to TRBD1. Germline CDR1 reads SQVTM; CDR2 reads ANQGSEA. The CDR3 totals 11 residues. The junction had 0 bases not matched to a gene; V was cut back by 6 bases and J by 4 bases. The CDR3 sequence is CSVDRGYEQYF. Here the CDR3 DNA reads TGCAGCGTGGACAGGGGGTACGAGCAGTACTTC.

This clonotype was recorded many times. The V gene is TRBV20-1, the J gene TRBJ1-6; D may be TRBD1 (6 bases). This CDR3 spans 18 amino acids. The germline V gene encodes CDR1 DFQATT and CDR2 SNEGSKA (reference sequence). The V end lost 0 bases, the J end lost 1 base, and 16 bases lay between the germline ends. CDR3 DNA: TGCAGTGCTAGAGATTTACCCAGGGGAGGATCCTATAATTCACCCCTCCACTTT. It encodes CSARDLPRGGSYNSPLHF.

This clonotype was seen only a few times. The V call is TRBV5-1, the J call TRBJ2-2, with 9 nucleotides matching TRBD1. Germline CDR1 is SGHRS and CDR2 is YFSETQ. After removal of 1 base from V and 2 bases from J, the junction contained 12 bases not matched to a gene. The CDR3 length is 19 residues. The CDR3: CASSLLSWTGDFNTGELFF. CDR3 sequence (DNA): TGCGCCAGCAGCTTGTTGTCTTGGACAGGGGACTTCAACACCGGGGAGCTGTTTTTT.

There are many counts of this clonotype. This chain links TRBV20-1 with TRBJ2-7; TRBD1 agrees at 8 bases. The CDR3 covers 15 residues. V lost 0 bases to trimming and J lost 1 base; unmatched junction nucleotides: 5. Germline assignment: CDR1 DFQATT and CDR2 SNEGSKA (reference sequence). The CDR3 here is CSARDGTGRSYEQYF. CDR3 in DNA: TGCAGTGCTAGAGACGGGACAGGCCGGTCCTACGAGCAGTACTTC.

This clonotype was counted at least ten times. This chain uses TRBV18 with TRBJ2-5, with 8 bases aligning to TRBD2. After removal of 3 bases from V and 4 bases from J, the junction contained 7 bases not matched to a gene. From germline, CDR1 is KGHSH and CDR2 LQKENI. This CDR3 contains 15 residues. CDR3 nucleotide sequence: TGTGCCAGCTCACCTCAGCGGGAGAGGATAGAGACCCAGTACTTC. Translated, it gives CASSPQRERIETQYF. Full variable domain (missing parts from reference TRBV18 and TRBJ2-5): NAGVMQNPRHLVRRRGQEARLRCSPMKGHSHVYWYRQLPEEGLKFMVYLQKENIIDESGMPKERFSAEFPKEGPSILRIQQVVRGDSAAYFCASSPQRERIETQYFGPGTRLLVL.

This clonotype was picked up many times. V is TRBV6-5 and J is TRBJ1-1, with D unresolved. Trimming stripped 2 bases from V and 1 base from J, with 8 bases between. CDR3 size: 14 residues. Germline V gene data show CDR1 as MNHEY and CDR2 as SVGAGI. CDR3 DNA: TGTGCCAGCAGTTACGGGTATGGGAACACTGAAGCTTTCTTT. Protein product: CASSYGYGNTEAFF.

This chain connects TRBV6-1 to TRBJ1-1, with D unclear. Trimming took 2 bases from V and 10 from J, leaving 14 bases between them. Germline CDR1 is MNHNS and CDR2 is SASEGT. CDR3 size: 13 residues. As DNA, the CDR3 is TGTGCCAGCAGTGAAACGGGTGTGCGCGGAGCTTTCTTT. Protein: CASSETGVRGAFF.

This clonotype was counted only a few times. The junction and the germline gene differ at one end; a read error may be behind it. CDR3 sequence reads: CRSPRGSEQFF. The DNA of the CDR3 is TGTAGGTCCCCGAGGGGGAGTGAGCAGTTCTTC. The rearrangement uses TRBV20-1 and TRBJ2-1; D perhaps matches TRBD1 (6 bases). The CDR3 extends over 11 amino acids. The germline CDR1 and CDR2 sequences are DFQATT and SNEGSKA (reference sequence).

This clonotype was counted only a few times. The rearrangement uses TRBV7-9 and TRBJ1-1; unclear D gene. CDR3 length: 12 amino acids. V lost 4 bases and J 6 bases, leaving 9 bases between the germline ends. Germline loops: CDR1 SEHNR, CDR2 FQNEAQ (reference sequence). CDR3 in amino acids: CASSWGIAEAFF. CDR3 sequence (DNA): TGTGCCAGCAGCTGGGGTATCGCTGAAGCTTTCTTT.

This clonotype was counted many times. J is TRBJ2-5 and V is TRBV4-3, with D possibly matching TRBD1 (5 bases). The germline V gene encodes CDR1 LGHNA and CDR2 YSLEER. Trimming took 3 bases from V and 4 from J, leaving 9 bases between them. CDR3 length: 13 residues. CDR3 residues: CASSHRVGETQYF. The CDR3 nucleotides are TGCGCCAGCAGCCACAGGGTTGGAGAGACCCAGTACTTC.